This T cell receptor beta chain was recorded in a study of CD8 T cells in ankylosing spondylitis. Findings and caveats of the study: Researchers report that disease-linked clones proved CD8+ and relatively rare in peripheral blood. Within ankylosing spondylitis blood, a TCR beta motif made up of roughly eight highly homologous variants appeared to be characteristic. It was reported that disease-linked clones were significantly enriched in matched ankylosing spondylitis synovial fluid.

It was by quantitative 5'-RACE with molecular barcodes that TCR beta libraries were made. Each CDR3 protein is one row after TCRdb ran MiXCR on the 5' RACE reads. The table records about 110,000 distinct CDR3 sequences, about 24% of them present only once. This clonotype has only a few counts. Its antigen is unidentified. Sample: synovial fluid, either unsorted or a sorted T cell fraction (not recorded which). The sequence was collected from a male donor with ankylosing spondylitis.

In DNA, the CDR3 is TGTGCCAGCAGCTCCCTCCGGACTAGCGGGAACGAGCAGTACTTC. It encodes CASSSLRTSGNEQYF. The chain recombines TRBV14 with TRBJ2-7, with TRBD2 identical over 12 bases. Germline CDR1 SGHDN, CDR2 FVKESK. The V gene end was trimmed by 5 bases and the J gene end by 5 bases; junction bases not matched to a gene: 7. The CDR3 contains 15 residues.